The present TCR beta chain was sequenced within a study of technical replicates of blood from a handful of donors. Germline CDR1 SEHNR, CDR2 FQNEAQ (reference sequence). CDR3 length: 16 residues. V gave up 5 bases and J gave up 4 bases; unmatched junction bases: 10. Assay used: immunoSEQ multiplex PCR; TCRdb lists only in-frame clones, some missing. The data show under 85,000 clones, about 91% seen once. The receptor's source is a human donor in good health. Some clones in this sample may be carry-over from other donors' samples. This rearrangement joins TRBV7-9 to TRBJ1-1; the match to TRBD1 covers 10 bases. Sequenced: T cells isolated from PBMCs. The CDR3 here is CASSPGWDRGGTEAFF. The CDR3 DNA follows: TGTGCCAGCAGCCCGGGGTGGGACAGGGGAGGCACTGAAGCTTTCTTT.